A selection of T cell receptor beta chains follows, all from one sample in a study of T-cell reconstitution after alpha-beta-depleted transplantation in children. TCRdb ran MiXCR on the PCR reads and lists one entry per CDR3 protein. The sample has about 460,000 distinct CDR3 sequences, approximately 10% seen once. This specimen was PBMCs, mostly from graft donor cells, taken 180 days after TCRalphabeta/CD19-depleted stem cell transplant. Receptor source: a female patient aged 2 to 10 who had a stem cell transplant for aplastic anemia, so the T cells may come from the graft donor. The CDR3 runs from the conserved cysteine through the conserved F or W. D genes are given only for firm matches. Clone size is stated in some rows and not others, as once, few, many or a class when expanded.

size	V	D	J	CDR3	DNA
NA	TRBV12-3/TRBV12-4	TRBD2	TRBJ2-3	CASSSGLAGPFTDTQYF	TGTGCCAGCAGTTCCGGACTAGCGGGACCTTTCACAGATACGCAGTATTTT
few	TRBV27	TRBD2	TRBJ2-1	CASSWTSGRNEQFF	TGTGCCAGCAGCTGGACTAGCGGGAGGAATGAGCAGTTCTTC
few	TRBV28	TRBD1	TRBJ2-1	CASSFQGQGSYNEQFF	TGTGCCAGCAGTTTCCAAGGACAGGGCTCCTACAATGAGCAGTTCTTC
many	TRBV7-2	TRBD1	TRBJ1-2	CASSRDRTGVYGYTF	TGTGCCAGCAGCAGGGACAGGACAGGGGTCTATGGCTACACCTTC
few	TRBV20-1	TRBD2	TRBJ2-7	CSARLAGGRSGYEQYF	TGCAGTGCGCGTCTAGCGGGGGGGCGCTCAGGGTACGAGCAGTACTTC
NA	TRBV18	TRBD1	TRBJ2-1	CASQPDRGTYPNEQFF	TGTGCCAGCCAACCCGACAGGGGAACCTACCCCAATGAGCAGTTCTTC
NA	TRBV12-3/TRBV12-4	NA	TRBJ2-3	CASRSSGLARSDTQYF	TGTGCCAGCAGAAGTTCCGGACTGGCACGATCTGATACGCAGTATTTT
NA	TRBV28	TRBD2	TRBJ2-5	CASSLLLAGGSETQYF	TGTGCCAGCAGTTTACTCCTAGCGGGAGGGTCGGAGACCCAGTACTTC
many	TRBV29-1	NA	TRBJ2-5	CSVREYQETQYF	TGCAGCGTCCGGGAGTACCAAGAGACCCAGTACTTC
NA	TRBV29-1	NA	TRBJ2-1	CSVEVGGHNEQFF	TGCAGCGTTGAAGTCGGGGGGCACAATGAGCAGTTCTTC
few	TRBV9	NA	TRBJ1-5	CASSVGVGNQPQHF	TGTGCCAGCAGCGTAGGGGTTGGGAATCAGCCCCAGCATTTT
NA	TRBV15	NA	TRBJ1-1	CATSSLTEAFF	TGTGCCACCAGCTCGCTAACTGAAGCTTTCTTT
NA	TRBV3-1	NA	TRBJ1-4	CASSQVRGTNEKLFF	TGTGCCAGCAGCCAGGTCCGGGGCACTAATGAAAAACTGTTTTTT
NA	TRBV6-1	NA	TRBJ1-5	CASSQNSNQPQHF	TGTGCCAGCAGTCAAAATAGCAATCAGCCCCAGCATTTT
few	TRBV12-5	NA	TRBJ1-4	CASGFRSRGDEKLFF	TGTGCTAGTGGTTTTAGGAGCAGGGGCGATGAAAAACTGTTTTTT
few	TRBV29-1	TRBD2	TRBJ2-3	CSVHSGRVGTDTQYF	TGCAGCGTTCATAGCGGGAGGGTCGGCACAGATACGCAGTATTTT
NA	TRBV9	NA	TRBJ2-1	CASSYDMRGNNEQFF	TGTGCCAGCAGCTACGATATGAGGGGCAACAATGAGCAGTTCTTC
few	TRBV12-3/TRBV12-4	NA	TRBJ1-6	CASSLGVGNSPLHF	TGTGCCAGCAGTTTGGGGGTGGGGAATTCACCCCTCCACTTT
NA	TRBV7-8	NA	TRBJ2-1	CASSLSRNEQFF	TGTGCCAGCAGCTTAAGCAGGAATGAGCAGTTCTTC
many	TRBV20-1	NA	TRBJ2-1	CSARRDGNEQFF	TGCAGTGCTAGGCGGGACGGCAATGAGCAGTTCTTC
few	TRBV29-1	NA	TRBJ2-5	CSVEEVGQGSETQYF	TGCAGCGTTGAAGAGGTCGGCCAAGGGAGCGAGACCCAGTACTTC
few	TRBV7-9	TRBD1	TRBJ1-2	CASSLADRTYGYTF	TGTGCCAGCAGCTTAGCGGACAGGACCTATGGCTACACCTTC
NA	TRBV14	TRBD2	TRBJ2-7	CASSQVLAGYDQYF	TGTGCCAGCAGCCAAGTACTAGCGGGTTACGACCAGTACTTC
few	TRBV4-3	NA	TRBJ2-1	CASSQFTKRGNEQFF	TGCGCCAGCAGCCAATTCACCAAACGGGGCAATGAGCAGTTCTTC
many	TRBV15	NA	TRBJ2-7	CATSSGTDTYEQYF	TGTGCCACCAGCTCCGGGACGGACACCTACGAGCAGTACTTC
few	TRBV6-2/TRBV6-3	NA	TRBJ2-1	CASSYLGGRYNEQFF	TGTGCCAGCAGTTACCTGGGCGGGCGTTACAATGAGCAGTTCTTC
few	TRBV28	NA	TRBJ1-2	CASSTGADSYGYTF	TGTGCCAGCAGTACAGGAGCCGATAGCTATGGCTACACCTTC
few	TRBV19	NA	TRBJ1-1	CASSSITGGNTEAFF	TGTGCCAGTAGTTCGATAACCGGGGGGAACACTGAAGCTTTCTTT
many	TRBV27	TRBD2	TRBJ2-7	CASSPGTSLYEQYF	TGTGCCAGCAGTCCCGGGACTAGCCTCTACGAGCAGTACTTC
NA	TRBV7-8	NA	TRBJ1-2	CATTPSRDVQNYGYTF	TGTGCCACCACACCGTCTAGAGACGTACAGAACTATGGCTACACCTTC
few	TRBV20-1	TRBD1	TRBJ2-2	CSARVRDRAYNTGELFF	TGCAGTGCTAGAGTTCGGGACAGGGCCTATAACACCGGGGAGCTGTTTTTT
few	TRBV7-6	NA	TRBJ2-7	CASSSLQGPVGEQYF	TGTGCCAGCAGCAGCCTTCAGGGGCCGGTCGGGGAGCAGTACTTC
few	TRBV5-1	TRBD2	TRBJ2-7	CASSSPLAGPYEQYF	TGCGCCAGCAGCTCGCCCCTAGCGGGCCCCTACGAGCAGTACTTC
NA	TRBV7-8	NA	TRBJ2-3	CASSLAPFTDTQYF	TGTGCCAGCAGCTTAGCCCCCTTCACAGATACGCAGTATTTT
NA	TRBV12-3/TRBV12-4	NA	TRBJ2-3	CASSREQKGQYF	TGTGCCAGCAGTCGGGAACAAAAGGGGCAGTATTTT
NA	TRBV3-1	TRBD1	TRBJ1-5	CASSPSRQGAPQPQHF	TGTGCCAGCAGCCCTTCTCGACAGGGGGCCCCTCAGCCCCAGCATTTT
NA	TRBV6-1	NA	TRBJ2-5	CASSEIKEEETQYF	TGTGCCAGCAGTGAAATTAAAGAGGAAGAGACCCAGTACTTC
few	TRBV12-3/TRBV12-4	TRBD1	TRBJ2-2	CASTTMTGTGELFF	TGTGCCAGCACCACAATGACAGGGACCGGGGAGCTGTTTTTT
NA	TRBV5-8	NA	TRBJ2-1	CASSSRFYEQFF	TGTGCCAGCAGCTCCCGCTTTTATGAGCAGTTCTTC
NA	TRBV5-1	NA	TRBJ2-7	CASSHGAGSHYEQYF	TGCGCCAGCAGCCACGGGGCGGGATCCCACTACGAGCAGTACTTC
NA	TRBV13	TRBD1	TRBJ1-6	CASSSAGQLSPLHF	TGTGCCAGCAGCTCGGCGGGACAGCTTTCACCCCTCCACTTT
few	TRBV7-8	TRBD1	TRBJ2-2	CASSAVWTGVTGELFF	TGTGCCAGCAGCGCAGTTTGGACAGGGGTAACCGGGGAGCTGTTTTTT
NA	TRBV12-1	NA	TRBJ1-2	CASSSRRDARGYTF	TGTGCCAGCAGCTCCAGGAGGGACGCTCGTGGCTACACCTTC
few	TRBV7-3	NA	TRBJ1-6	CASSLTGGLGSPLHF	TGTGCCAGCAGCTTAACGGGGGGCTTGGGTTCACCCCTCCACTTT
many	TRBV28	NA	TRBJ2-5	CAVHPAGGEETQYF	TGTGCCGTCCATCCCGCCGGCGGAGAAGAGACCCAGTACTTC
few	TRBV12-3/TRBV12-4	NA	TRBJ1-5	CASSRTYTDGNQPQHF	TGTGCCAGCAGCCGAACATACACCGACGGCAATCAGCCCCAGCATTTT
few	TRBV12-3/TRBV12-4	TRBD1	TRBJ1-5	CASSLGQGTLTHSNQPQHF	TGTGCCAGCAGTTTAGGACAGGGGACCCTGACCCATAGCAATCAGCCCCAGCATTTT
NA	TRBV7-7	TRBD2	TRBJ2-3	CASSPDIGAGGRTDTQYF	TGTGCCAGCAGCCCTGATATAGGAGCGGGGGGTAGGACAGATACGCAGTATTTT
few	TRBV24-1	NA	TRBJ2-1	CATSGAGRWDYNEQFF	TGTGCCACCAGTGGAGCGGGCCGGTGGGACTACAATGAGCAGTTCTTC
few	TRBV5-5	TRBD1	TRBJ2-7	CASSGGTGRASYEQYF	TGTGCCAGCAGCGGAGGGACAGGGAGAGCCTCCTACGAGCAGTACTTC
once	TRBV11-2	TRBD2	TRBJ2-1	CASSSGTSGQFF	TGTGCCAGCAGCTCAGGGACTAGCGGACAGTTCTTC
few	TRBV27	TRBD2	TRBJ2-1	CASSALAGAPYEQFF	TGTGCCAGCAGTGCCCTAGCGGGAGCTCCCTATGAGCAGTTCTTC
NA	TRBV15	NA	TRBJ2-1	CATSRNLGLTTYNEQFF	TGTGCCACCAGCAGAAACCTTGGACTTACTACCTACAATGAGCAGTTCTTC
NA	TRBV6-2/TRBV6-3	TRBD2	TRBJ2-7	CASSKLAGLYEQYF	TGTGCCAGCAGTAAACTAGCGGGGCTCTACGAGCAGTACTTC
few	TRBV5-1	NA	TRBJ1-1	CASSIQGWGYTEAFF	TGCGCCAGCAGCATACAGGGTTGGGGCTACACTGAAGCTTTCTTT
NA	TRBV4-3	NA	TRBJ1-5	CASSQEPSNQPQHF	TGCGCCAGCAGCCAAGAGCCCAGCAATCAGCCCCAGCATTTT
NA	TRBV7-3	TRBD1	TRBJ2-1	CASSGPGQGGTNEQFF	TGTGCCAGCAGCGGCCCGGGACAGGGAGGAACCAATGAGCAGTTCTTC